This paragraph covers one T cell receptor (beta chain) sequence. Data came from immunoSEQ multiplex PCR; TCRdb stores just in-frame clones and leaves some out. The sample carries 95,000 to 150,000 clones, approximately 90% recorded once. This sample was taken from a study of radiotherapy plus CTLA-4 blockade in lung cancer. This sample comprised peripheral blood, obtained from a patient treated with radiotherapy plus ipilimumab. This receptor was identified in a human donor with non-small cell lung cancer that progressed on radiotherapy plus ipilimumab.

The CDR3 sequence: CASKVPGAYEQYF. In DNA form, the CDR3 reads TGCGCCAGCAAGGTACCCGGCGCCTACGAGCAGTACTTC. The genes are TRBV5-1 and TRBJ2-7; D gene uncertain. Trimming shortened V by 6 bases and J by 2 bases, and 12 bases separated the two germline ends. CDR1 and CDR2 (germline): SGHRS, YFSETQ. This CDR3 spans 13 amino acids.